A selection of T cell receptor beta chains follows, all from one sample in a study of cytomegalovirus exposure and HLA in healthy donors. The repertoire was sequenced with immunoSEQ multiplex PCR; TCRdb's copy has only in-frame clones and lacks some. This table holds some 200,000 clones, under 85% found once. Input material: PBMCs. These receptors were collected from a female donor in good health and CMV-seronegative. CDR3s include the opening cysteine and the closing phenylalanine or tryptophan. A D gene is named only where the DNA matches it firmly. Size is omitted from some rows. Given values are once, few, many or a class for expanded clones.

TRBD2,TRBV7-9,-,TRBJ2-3,TGTGCCAGCAGCGCCTCTAGCGGGGCACCCACAGATACGCAGTATTTT,CASSASSGAPTDTQYF
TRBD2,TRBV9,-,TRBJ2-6,TGTGCCAGCAGCGTCCACCGGGAGAGGCCTAGCGGGGGTGGCCCTAACTCTGGGGCCAACGTCCTGACTTTC,CASSVHRERPSGGGPNSGANVLTF
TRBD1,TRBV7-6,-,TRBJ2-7,TGTGCCAGCAGCCCCTCCGGGACAGTCTCCTACGAGCAGTACTTC,CASSPSGTVSYEQYF
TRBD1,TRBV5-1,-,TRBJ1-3,TGCGCCAGCAGCAAGCGCGACAGGGACTCTGGAAACACCATATATTTT,CASSKRDRDSGNTIYF
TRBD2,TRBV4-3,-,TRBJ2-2,TGCGCCAGCAGCCAAGGAACGGAGCTAGCGGGGGGACCACAAGGTGGGGAGCTGTTTTTT,CASSQGTELAGGPQGGELFF
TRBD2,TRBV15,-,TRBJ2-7,TGTGCCACCAGCAGAGAACGCCTAGCGGGAGCTAACGAGCAGTACTTC,CATSRERLAGANEQYF
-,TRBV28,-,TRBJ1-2,TGTGCCAGCAGGAGGAGTAACTATGGCTACACCTTC,CASRRSNYGYTF
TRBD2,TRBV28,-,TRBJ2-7,TGTGCCAGCAGTTACAAGGGACTAGCGGGATCCTACGAGCAGTACTTC,CASSYKGLAGSYEQYF
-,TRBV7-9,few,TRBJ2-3,TGTGCCAGCAGTTCGAGCGGGACAGATACGCAGTATTTT,CASSSSGTDTQYF
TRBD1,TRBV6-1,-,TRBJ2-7,TGTGCCAGCAGACTACGACAGGGGCCCTACGAGCAGTACTTC,CASRLRQGPYEQYF
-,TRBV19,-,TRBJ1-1,TGTGCCAGTAGTATAGGGGAACAGGGATTTATCGAGGCTTTCTTT,CASSIGEQGFIEAFF
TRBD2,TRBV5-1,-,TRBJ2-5,TGCGCCAGCAGCTTAAGTAGCGGGAGGATTCGGGAGACCCAGTACTTC,CASSLSSGRIRETQYF
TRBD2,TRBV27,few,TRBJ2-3,TGTGCCAGCAGTTTTGGGCTAGCGGGAGTCACAGATACGCAGTATTTT,CASSFGLAGVTDTQYF
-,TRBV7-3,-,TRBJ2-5,TGTGCCAGCAGCCCCTCCCCAGCGGCTAGGACCCAGTACTTC,CASSPSPAARTQYF
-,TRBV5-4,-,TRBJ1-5,TGTGCCAGCAGCAATCAGGACAGAAATCAGCCCCAGCATTTT,CASSNQDRNQPQHF
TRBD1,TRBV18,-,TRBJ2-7,TGTGCCAGCTCACCAGGGACAGGGGTAGGTGAGCAGTACTTC,CASSPGTGVGEQYF
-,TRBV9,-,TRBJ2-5,TGTGCCAGCAGCGCCCCAGGGGTCGGGGAGACCCAGTACTTC,CASSAPGVGETQYF
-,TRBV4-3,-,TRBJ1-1,TGCGCCAGCAGCCAAGGATATTGGACAGTTGAAGCTTTCTTT,CASSQGYWTVEAFF
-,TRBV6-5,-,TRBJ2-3,TGTGCCAGTGGAGGGTCTGGGGTAATTGATACGCAGTATTTT,CASGGSGVIDTQYF
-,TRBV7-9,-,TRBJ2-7,TGTGCCAGCAGCCCGACAGTCTCCTACGAGCAGTACTTC,CASSPTVSYEQYF
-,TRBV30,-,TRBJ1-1,TGTGCCTGGAGTGGAAGGAGTGAAGCTTTCTTT,CAWSGRSEAFF
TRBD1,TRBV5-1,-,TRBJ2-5,TGCGCCAGCAGCGGGATGAGGACAGGAACCCAAGAGACCCAGTACTTC,CASSGMRTGTQETQYF
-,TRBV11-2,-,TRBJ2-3,TGTGCCAGCAGCTCAAGTAGCACTAGCACAGATACGCAGTATTTT,CASSSSSTSTDTQYF
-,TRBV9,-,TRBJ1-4,TGTGCCAGCAGCGTAGTCGGGAGCGGGGGCGGTGAAAAACTGTTTTTT,CASSVVGSGGGEKLFF